The next 16 T cell receptor beta chains were all read from a single sample in a study of T cell responses to AZD1222 COVID-19 vaccine. Profiled with immunoSEQ multiplex PCR; TCRdb holds only in-frame clones, not every one. The sample gives under 150,000 clones, roughly 91% of which show up once; under 2% is in the top ten. Specimen: peripheral blood, collected on day 0 of AZD1222 vaccination. Receptor source: an adult in good health.

V and J are TRBV5-1 and TRBJ1-3; TRBD1 matches 8 bases. Germline CDR1 is SGHRS and CDR2 is YFSETQ. CDR3 size: 16 residues. With V trimmed by 0 bases and J by 2 bases, 4 bases remained unmatched. The CDR3 DNA is TGCGCCAGCAGCTTGGACAGGGGGGACACTGGAAACACCATATATTTT. Encoded protein: CASSLDRGDTGNTIYF.

The CDR3 spells CASSQAAGGRNSPLHF. CDR3 bases: TGTGCCAGCAGCCAAGCGGCGGGAGGGCGGAATTCACCCCTCCACTTT. The rearrangement joins TRBV3-1 (or the pseudogene TRBV3-2) to TRBJ1-6; D gene uncertain. Trimming left V 1 base short and J 7 bases short, with 14 bases between. The CDR3 extends over 16 amino acids. CDR1 LGHDT and CDR2 YNNKEL come from the germline V gene (reference sequence).

The rearrangement uses TRBV19 and TRBJ1-1, with D unresolved. The CDR3 has 12 residues. Germline V lookup: CDR1 LNHDA, CDR2 SQIVND (reference sequence). V was cut by 7 bases and J by 1 base, with 7 bases left in between. CDR3: CASIWGNTEAFF. The DNA of the CDR3 is TGTGCCAGTATTTGGGGGAACACTGAAGCTTTCTTT.

This clone was seen only once. The chain links TRBV5-1 to TRBJ1-1; weak D call: TRBD1 (5 bases). The CDR3 spans 13 residues. The V gene lost 1 base and the J gene lost 7 bases, with 11 bases spanning the gap. Germline values: CDR1 SGHRS, CDR2 YFSETQ. The CDR3 DNA follows: TGCGCCAGCAGCTTGCAGGGATTCGGTGAAGCTTTCTTT. It codes for CASSLQGFGEAFF.

The chain is built from TRBV6-5 and TRBJ1-6; unclear D gene. V was trimmed by 10 bases and J by 7 bases, leaving 14 bases between them. The germline V gene encodes CDR1 MNHEY and CDR2 SVGAGI. The CDR3 runs 13 residues. The CDR3 DNA is TGTGCCACCTCCCGGGCTTGGAATTCACCCCTCCACTTT. This translates into CATSRAWNSPLHF.

This chain joins TRBV6-5 and TRBJ1-1; the D gene is possibly TRBD1 (5 bases). CDR3 length: 14 amino acids. Germline values: CDR1 MNHEY, CDR2 SVGAGI. The ends were cut back, 6 bases at V and 6 bases at J, with 17 bases in the middle. CDR3 DNA: TGTGCCAGCAGCTCGCCCGGGGGATGGGCTGAAGCTTTCTTT. This gives the protein CASSSPGGWAEAFF.

The chain uses TRBV9 and TRBJ2-3; D perhaps matches TRBD2 (5 bases). V shed 4 bases and J shed 0 bases, with 12 bases lying between them. The CDR3 loop spans 15 amino acids. Germline CDR1 and CDR2: SGDLS and YYNGEE. The CDR3 is CASSRELDSTDTQYF. The CDR3 coding sequence is TGTGCCAGCAGCCGTGAACTAGACAGCACAGATACGCAGTATTTT.

In this sample, this clone turned up once. The chain joins TRBV5-1 to TRBJ2-7, with D possibly being TRBD1 or TRBD2 (5 bases each). CDR1 is SGHRS and CDR2 is YFSETQ in the germline V gene. The CDR3 is 14 amino acids. V gave up 2 bases and J gave up 2 bases, with 11 bases separating them. CDR3: CASSFGTGPYEQYF. The CDR3 DNA sequence: TGCGCCAGCAGCTTTGGGACGGGACCCTACGAGCAGTACTTC.

The CDR3 loop reads CASSLLGKNTEAFF. DNA for the CDR3: TGTGCCAGCAGCTTACTCGGCAAGAACACTGAAGCTTTCTTT. The rearrangement links TRBV7-9 to TRBJ1-1, with unresolved D. With 2 bases removed from V and 1 base from J, the gap between germline ends came to 8 bases. The CDR3 contains 14 residues. The germline gives CDR1 SEHNR, CDR2 FQNEAQ (reference sequence).

The chain employs TRBV4-2 and TRBJ1-6; no definite D call. The CDR3 spans 17 residues. V gave up 0 bases and J gave up 8 bases, with 17 bases separating them. Germline V gene lookup returns CDR1 LGHNA and CDR2 YNFKEQ. CDR3 residues: CASSQDQPRQLDSPLHF. In DNA form, the CDR3 reads TGTGCCAGCAGCCAAGATCAACCACGGCAGCTCGATTCACCCCTCCACTTT.

The chain recombines TRBV2 with TRBJ2-1, with 7 positions matching TRBD1. Germline trimming cut 6 bases from V and 3 bases from J; bases unmatched to any gene: 5. This CDR3 contains 14 residues. Per the germline V gene, CDR1 is SNHLY and CDR2 is FYNNEI. This CDR3 reads CASRGAGGYNEQFF. The CDR3, as DNA: TGTGCCAGCAGGGGGGCAGGGGGCTACAATGAGCAGTTCTTC.

The chain couples TRBV18 to TRBJ1-3; D gene ambiguous. The CDR3 consists of 15 residues. CDR1 KGHSH and CDR2 LQKENI come from the germline V gene. V was pared by 4 bases and J by 7 bases, with 17 bases between. CDR3 region: CASSRTASDRNTIYF. CDR3 sequence (DNA): TGTGCCAGCTCACGAACAGCGTCGGATCGGAACACCATATATTTT. The complete variable domain, with remaining parts taken from reference TRBV18 and TRBJ1-3, reads NAGVMQNPRHLVRRRGQEARLRCSPMKGHSHVYWYRQLPEEGLKFMVYLQKENIIDESGMPKERFSAEFPKEGPSILRIQQVVRGDSAAYFCASSRTASDRNTIYFGEGSWLTVV.

V is TRBV15 and J is TRBJ2-1; D remains ambiguous. This CDR3 region has 14 residues. Trimming removed 0 bases at V and 6 bases at J, with 9 bases between. The germline V gene has CDR1 LNHNV and CDR2 YYDKDF (reference sequence). The CDR3 here is CATSREQIGNEQFF. CDR3 in DNA: TGTGCCACCAGCAGAGAACAGATTGGCAATGAGCAGTTCTTC.

This rearrangement joins TRBV5-8 to TRBJ2-3; D might be TRBD2 (6 bases). The CDR3 has 16 amino acids. The germline CDR1 and CDR2 sequences are SGHTS and YDEGEE. V was trimmed by 4 bases and J by 5 bases, leaving 20 bases between them. The CDR3: CASSPSAGLRKDTQYF. Here the CDR3 DNA reads TGTGCCAGCAGCCCGAGTGCGGGGCTTCGAAAAGATACGCAGTATTTT.

This chain uses TRBV27 with TRBJ1-6; TRBD1 agrees at 7 bases. Trimming at V came to 6 bases and at J to 7 bases, leaving 6 bases not matched to a gene. Looked up from germline, CDR1 is MNHEY and CDR2 is SMNVEV (reference sequence). CDR3 length equals 14 residues. CDR3 protein: CASRVGTENSPLHF. The CDR3 DNA sequence: TGTGCCAGCAGAGTCGGGACAGAAAATTCACCCCTCCACTTT.

Points on this clone: Other DNA sequences within the sample encode an identical CDR3. DNA of the CDR3: TGCGCCAGCAGCTTGGTGGGCGCGACAGGGGGTAGGGGAGAGACCCAGTACTTC. Protein: CASSLVGATGGRGETQYF. V and J are TRBV5-1 and TRBJ2-5, with 9 bases identical to TRBD1. This CDR3 is built from 18 residues. Per germline, CDR1 SGHRS and CDR2 YFSETQ. V lost 0 bases, J lost 4 bases, and 13 bases stayed unmatched.